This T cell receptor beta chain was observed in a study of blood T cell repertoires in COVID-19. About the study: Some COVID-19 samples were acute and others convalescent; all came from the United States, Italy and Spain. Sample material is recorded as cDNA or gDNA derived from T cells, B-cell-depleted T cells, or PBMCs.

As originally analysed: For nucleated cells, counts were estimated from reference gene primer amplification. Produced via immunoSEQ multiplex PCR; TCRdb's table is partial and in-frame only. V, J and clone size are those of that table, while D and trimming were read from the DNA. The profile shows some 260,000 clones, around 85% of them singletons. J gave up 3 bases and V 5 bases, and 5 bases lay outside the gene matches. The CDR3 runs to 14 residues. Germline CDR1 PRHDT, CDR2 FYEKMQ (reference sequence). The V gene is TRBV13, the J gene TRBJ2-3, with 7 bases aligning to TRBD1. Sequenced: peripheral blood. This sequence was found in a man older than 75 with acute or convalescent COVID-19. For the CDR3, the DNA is TGTGCCAGCAGCACGACAGGGTTGACAGATACGCAGTATTTT. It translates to CASSTTGLTDTQYF. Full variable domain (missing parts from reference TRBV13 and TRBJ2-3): AAGVIQSPRHLIKEKRETATLKCYPIPRHDTVYWYQQGPGQDPQFLISFYEKMQSDKGSIPDRFSAQQFSDYHSELNMSSLELGDSALYFCASSTTGLTDTQYFGPGTRLTVL.